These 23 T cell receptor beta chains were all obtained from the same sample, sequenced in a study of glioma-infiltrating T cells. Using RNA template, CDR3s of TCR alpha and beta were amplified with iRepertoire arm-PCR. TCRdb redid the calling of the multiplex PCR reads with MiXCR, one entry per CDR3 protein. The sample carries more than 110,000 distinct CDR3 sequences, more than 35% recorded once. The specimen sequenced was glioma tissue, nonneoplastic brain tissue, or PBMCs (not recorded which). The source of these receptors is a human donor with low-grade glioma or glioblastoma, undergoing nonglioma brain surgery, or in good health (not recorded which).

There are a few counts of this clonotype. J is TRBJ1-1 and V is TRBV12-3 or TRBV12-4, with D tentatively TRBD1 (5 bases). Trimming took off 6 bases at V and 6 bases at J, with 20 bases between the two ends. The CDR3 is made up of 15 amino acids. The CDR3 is CASSISWGGEAEAFF. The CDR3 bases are TGTGCCAGCAGCATCAGCTGGGGGGGGGAAGCTGAAGCTTTCTTT.

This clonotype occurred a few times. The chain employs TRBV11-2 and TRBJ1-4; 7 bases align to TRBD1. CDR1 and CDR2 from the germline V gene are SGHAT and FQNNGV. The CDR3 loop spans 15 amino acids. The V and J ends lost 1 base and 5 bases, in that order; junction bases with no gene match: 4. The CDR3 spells CASSLGTGPNEKLFF. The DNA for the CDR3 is TGTGCCAGCAGCTTAGGGACAGGCCCGAATGAAAAACTGTTTTTT.

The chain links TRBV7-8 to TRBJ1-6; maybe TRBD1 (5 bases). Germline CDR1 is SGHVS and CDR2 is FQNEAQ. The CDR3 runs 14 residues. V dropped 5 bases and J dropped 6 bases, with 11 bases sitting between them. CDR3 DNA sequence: TGTGCCAGCAGCCAGGGCCATCTTAATTCACCCCTCCACTTT. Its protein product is CASSQGHLNSPLHF.

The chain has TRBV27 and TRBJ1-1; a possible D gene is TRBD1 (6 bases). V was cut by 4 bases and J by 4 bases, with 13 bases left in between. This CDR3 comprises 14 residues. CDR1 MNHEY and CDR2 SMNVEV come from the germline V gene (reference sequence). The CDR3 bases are TGTGCCAGCAGTTGGGGGGGGCGGGTCACTGAAGCTTTCTTT. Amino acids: CASSWGGRVTEAFF.

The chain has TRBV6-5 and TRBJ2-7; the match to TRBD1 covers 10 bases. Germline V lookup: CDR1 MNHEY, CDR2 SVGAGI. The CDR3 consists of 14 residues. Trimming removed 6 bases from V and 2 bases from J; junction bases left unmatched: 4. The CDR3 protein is CASRSGQGTYEQYF. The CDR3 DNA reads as TGTGCCAGCAGATCGGGACAGGGGACCTACGAGCAGTACTTC.

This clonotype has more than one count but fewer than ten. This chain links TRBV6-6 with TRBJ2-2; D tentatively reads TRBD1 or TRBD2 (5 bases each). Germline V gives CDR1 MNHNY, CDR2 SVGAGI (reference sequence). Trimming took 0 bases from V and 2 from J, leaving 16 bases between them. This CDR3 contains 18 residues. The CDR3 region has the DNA TGTGCCAGCAGTTACTCGCCCATCGGGACCTTTAACACCGGGGAGCTGTTTTTT. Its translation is CASSYSPIGTFNTGELFF.

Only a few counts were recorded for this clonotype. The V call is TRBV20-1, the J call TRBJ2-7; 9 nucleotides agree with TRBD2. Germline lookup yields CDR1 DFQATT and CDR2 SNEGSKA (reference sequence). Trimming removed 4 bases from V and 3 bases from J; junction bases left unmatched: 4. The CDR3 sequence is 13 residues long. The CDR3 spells CSATGTSNYEQYF. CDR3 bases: TGCAGTGCTACAGGGACTAGCAACTACGAGCAGTACTTC.

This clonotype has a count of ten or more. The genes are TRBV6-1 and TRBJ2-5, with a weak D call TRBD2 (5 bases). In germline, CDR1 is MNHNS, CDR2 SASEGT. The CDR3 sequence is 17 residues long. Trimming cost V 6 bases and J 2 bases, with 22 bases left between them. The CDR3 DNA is TGTGCCAGCAGGTTAATAGGACGGGGAGAGAGTCAAGAGACCCAGTACTTC. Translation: CASRLIGRGESQETQYF.

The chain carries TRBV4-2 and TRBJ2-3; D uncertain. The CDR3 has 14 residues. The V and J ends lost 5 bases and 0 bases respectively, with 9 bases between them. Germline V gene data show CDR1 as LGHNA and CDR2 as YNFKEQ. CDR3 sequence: CASSLESSTDTQYF. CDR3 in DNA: TGTGCCAGCAGCTTGGAATCTAGCACAGATACGCAGTATTTT.

The CDR3 nucleotides are TGCAGTGCTACTAAACTTTTTAGCTCCTACAATGAGCAGTTCTTC. It codes for CSATKLFSSYNEQFF. V and J are TRBV20-1 and TRBJ2-1; D gene unclear. The V gene's germline CDR1 is DFQATT and CDR2 SNEGSKA (reference sequence). Deletions cut 4 bases from V and 0 bases from J, with 13 bases between. CDR3 length: 15 amino acids.

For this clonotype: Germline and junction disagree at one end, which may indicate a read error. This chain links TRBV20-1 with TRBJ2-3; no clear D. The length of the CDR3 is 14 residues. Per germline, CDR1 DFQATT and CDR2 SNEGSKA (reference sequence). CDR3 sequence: CIARGLRLGRTQYF. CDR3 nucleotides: TGCATTGCTAGAGGCCTAAGGCTTGGTCGGACGCAGTATTTT.

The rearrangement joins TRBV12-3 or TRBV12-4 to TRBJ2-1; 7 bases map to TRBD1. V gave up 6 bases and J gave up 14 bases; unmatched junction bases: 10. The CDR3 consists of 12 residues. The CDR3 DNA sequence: TGTGCCAGCAGCCCCTCAGGGGGAAGAGAGTTCTTC. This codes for CASSPSGGREFF.

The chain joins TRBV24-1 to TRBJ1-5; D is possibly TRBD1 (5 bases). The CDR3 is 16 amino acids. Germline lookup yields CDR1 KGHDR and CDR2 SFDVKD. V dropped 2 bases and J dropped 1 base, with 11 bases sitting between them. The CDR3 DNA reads TGTGCCACCAGTGATTCTCAGGGATCGAGCAATCAGCCCCAGCATTTT. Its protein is CATSDSQGSSNQPQHF.

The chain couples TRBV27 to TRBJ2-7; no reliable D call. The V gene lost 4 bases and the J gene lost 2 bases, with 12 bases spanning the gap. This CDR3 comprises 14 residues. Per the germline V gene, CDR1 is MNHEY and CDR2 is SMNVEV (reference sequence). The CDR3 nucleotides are TGTGCCAGCAGTTCCCCCTTGAAACCCTACGAGCAGTACTTC. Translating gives CASSSPLKPYEQYF.

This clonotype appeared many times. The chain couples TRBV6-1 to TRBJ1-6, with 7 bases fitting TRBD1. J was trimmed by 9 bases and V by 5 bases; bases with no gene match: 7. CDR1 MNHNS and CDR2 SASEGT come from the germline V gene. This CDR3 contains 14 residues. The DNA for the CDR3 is TGTGCCAGCAGTCTGGACAGGATGTCTTCACCCCTCCACTTT. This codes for CASSLDRMSSPLHF.

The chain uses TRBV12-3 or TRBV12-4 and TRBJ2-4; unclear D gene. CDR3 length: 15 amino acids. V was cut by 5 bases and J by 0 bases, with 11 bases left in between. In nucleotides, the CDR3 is TGTGCCAGCAGTCCCGTGGGCCTAGCCAAAAACATTCAGTACTTC. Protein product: CASSPVGLAKNIQYF.

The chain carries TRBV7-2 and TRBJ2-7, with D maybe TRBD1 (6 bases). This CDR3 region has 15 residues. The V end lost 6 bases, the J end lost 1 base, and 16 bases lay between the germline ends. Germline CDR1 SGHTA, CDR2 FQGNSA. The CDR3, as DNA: TGTGCCAGCAGGGACCAGGGGAAAGGATCCTACGAGCAGTACTTC. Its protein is CASRDQGKGSYEQYF. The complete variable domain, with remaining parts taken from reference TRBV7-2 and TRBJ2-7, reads GAGVSQSPSNKVTEKGKDVELRCDPISGHTALYWYRQSLGQGLEFLIYFQGNSAPDKSGLPSDRFSAERTGGSVSTLTIQRTQQEDSAVYLCASRDQGKGSYEQYFGPGTRLTVT.

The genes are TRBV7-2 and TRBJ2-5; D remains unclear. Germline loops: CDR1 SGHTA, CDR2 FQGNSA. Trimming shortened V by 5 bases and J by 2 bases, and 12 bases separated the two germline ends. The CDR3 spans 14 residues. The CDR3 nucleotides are TGTGCCAGCAGCCTAGAGTGGCAGCAAGAGACCCAGTACTTC. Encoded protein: CASSLEWQQETQYF.

Written as DNA, the CDR3 is TGTGCCAGCAGGACGGAAGGGCTGGAGAATTCACCCCTCCACTTT. This codes for CASRTEGLENSPLHF. The chain joins TRBV6-1 to TRBJ1-6; D gene uncertain. The V gene lost 6 bases and the J gene lost 7 bases, with 16 bases spanning the gap. The CDR3 sequence is 15 residues long. From germline, CDR1 is MNHNS and CDR2 SASEGT.

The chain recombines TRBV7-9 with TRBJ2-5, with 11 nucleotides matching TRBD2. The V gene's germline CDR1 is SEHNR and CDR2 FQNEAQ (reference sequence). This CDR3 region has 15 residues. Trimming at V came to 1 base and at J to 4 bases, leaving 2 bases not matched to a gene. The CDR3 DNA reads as TGTGCCAGCAGCTTAGGAGGACTAGCGGGAGAGACCCAGTACTTC. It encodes CASSLGGLAGETQYF.

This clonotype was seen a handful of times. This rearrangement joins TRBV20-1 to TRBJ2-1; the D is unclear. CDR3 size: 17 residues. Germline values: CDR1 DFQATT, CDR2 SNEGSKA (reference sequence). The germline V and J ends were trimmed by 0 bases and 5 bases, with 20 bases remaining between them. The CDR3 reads CSARDRHGPRIHNEQFF. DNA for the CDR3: TGCAGTGCTAGAGATCGACATGGACCGAGGATTCACAATGAGCAGTTCTTC.

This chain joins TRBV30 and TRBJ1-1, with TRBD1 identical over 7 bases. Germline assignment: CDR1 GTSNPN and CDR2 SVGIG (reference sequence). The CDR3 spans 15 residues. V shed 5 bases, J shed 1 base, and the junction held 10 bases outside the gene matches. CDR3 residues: CAWGNNRGGNTEAFF. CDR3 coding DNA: TGTGCCTGGGGAAACAACAGGGGAGGGAACACTGAAGCTTTCTTT. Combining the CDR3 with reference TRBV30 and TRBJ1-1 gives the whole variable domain SQTIHQWPATLVQPVGSPLSLECTVEGTSNPNLYWYRQAAGRGLQLLFYSVGIGQISSEVPQNLSASRPQDRQFILSSKKLLLSDSGFYLCAWGNNRGGNTEAFFGQGTRLTVV.

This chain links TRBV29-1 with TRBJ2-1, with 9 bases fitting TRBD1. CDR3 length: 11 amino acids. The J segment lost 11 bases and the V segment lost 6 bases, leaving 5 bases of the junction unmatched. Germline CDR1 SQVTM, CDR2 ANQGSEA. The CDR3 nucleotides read TGCAGCGTAGATACAGGGGGCAAGCAGTTCTTC. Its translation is CSVDTGGKQFF.